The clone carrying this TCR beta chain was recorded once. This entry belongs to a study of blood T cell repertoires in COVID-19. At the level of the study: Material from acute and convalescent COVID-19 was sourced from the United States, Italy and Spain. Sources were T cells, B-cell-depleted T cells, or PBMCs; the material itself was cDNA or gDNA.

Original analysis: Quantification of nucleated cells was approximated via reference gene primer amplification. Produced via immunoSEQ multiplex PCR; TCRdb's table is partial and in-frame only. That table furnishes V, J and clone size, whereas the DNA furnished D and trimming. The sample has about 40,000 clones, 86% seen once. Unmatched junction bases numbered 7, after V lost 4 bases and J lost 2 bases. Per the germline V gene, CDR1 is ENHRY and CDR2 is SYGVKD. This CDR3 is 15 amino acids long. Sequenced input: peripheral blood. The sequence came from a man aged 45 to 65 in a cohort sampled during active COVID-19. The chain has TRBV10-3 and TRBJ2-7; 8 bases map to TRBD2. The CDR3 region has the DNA TGTGCCATCAGTGGCTTCGGCGGGGGGCCCTACGAGCAGTACTTC. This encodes CAISGFGGGPYEQYF.